This TCR beta chain was identified during a study of shared clonotypes between healthy human individuals. Study context: Donors, aged 18 to 49, were a couple of women and three men. Study-level results: Clonotype sharing among donors was expected to depend on sequencing depth. Between a handful of donors, naive CD4 clonotypes were shared at a level of around 5.2%.

Concerning this clone itself: The antigen is undetermined.

The CDR3 loop spans 15 amino acids. The V end lost 8 bases, the J end lost 4 bases, and 22 bases lay between the germline ends. Germline-derived CDR1 and CDR2 are SQVTM and ANQGSEA. Per the original data handling: Quality scores were absent from the junction-only immunoSEQ sequences, so filtering differed. Libraries were prepared by immunoSEQ multiplex PCR; TCRdb keeps only in-frame clonotypes and omits some of them. The V and J calls and clone size were taken over from that table, and D and trimming were inferred from the DNA. The repertoire holds under 2.5 million clones, with approximately 90% as singletons.

J is TRBJ2-3 and V is TRBV29-1, with a possible D match to TRBD1 (6 bases). This clonotype originated in a man younger than 30 in good health. Some clones in this sample may be carry-over from other donors' samples. The sample consisted of naive CD4+ T cells from PBMCs. Subset indicated: CD45RA+ positively selected. The CDR3 sequence: CSTSTGSTSSDTQYF. The CDR3 bases are TGCAGCACCTCAACAGGGTCCACCTCATCAGATACGCAGTATTTT.